This T cell receptor (beta chain) emerged from a study of shared clonotypes between healthy human individuals. General study points: Represented genetic and exposure-history diversity was restricted by having few donors.

TCRdb's table, derived via immunoSEQ multiplex PCR, lists solely in-frame clones and lacks some. The data show roughly 1 million clones, with more than 75% seen just once and 0.5% to 0.6% held by the top ten. The length of the CDR3 is 16 residues. Trimming at V came to 4 bases and at J to 2 bases, leaving 8 bases not matched to a gene. Germline V CDR1 and CDR2: MNHEY, SMNVEV (reference sequence). Points on this clone: Its antigen is not known.

The receptor was derived from a man between 18 and 35 years old in good health. Some clones in this sample may be carry-over from other donors' samples. This chain uses TRBV27 with TRBJ2-3; 8 nucleotides line up with TRBD2. Sequencing was done on a sample of memory CD4+ T cells from PBMCs. Subset: CD45RA-negative fraction. The CDR3 coding sequence is TGTGCCAGCAGTTCGGGACTAGGGGGGTACACAGATACGCAGTATTTT. Translation: CASSSGLGGYTDTQYF.